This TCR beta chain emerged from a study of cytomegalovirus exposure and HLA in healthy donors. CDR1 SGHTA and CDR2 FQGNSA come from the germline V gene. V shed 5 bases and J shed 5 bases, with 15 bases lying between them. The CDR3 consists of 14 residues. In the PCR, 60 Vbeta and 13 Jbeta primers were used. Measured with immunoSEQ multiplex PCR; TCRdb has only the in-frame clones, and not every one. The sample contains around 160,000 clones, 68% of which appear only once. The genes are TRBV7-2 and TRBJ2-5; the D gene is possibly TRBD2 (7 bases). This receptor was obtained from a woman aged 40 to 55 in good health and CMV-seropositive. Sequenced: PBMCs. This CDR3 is CASSPGEGGETQYF. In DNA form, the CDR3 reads TGTGCCAGCAGCCCCGGGGAGGGGGGGGAGACCCAGTACTTC.